A single sample is the source of the 4 T cell receptor beta chains below, sequenced in a study of T cell repertoires in cytomegalovirus infection. TCRdb reprocessed the reads via MiXCR and lists one record per CDR3 protein. Of some 180,000 distinct CDR3 sequences listed, roughly a sixth were seen once; the top ten hold almost 25%. What was sequenced was CD8+ T cells from PBMCs. These receptors all come from a human donor in good health (CMV status not recorded). Some clones in this sample may be carry-over from other donors' samples.

This clonotype was detected many times. V is TRBV7-2 and J is TRBJ2-7; the D is unclear. The germline V gene encodes CDR1 SGHTA and CDR2 FQGNSA. This CDR3 has 17 residues. With 0 bases removed from V and 0 bases from J, the gap between germline ends came to 15 bases. The CDR3 protein is CASSLAWQADFSYEQYF. In DNA form, the CDR3 reads TGTGCCAGCAGCTTAGCATGGCAGGCAGACTTCTCCTACGAGCAGTACTTC.

The rearrangement uses TRBV6-2 or TRBV6-3 and TRBJ2-5; 10 bases line up with TRBD1. From germline, CDR1 is MNHEY and CDR2 SVGEGT. V shed 5 bases, J shed 7 bases, and the junction held 16 bases outside the gene matches. The CDR3 covers 17 residues. CDR3 residues: CASSKKTGTGDWATQYF. CDR3 nucleotide sequence: TGTGCCAGCAGTAAGAAGACCGGGACAGGGGATTGGGCGACCCAGTACTTC.

The rearrangement links TRBV7-9 to TRBJ1-2; a weak D match, TRBD1 (5 bases). The CDR3 has 14 amino acids. CDR1 is SEHNR and CDR2 is FQNEAQ in the germline V gene (reference sequence). The germline V and J ends were trimmed by 4 bases and 4 bases, with 13 bases remaining between them. The CDR3 coding sequence is TGTGCCAGCAGCTCACCGGGACCGAGCTATGGCTACACCTTC. Encoded protein: CASSSPGPSYGYTF.

This clonotype turned up a few times. The gene calls are TRBV7-6 and TRBJ2-5, with 8 nucleotides matching TRBD2. Germline assignment: CDR1 SGHVS and CDR2 FNYEAQ. This CDR3 spans 16 amino acids. V trimming: 2 bases; J trimming: 5 bases; junction bases outside the gene matches: 10. CDR3 coding DNA: TGTGCCAGCAGCTTAAGAACCAGCGGGGGATGGGAGACCCAGTACTTC. Protein sequence: CASSLRTSGGWETQYF.